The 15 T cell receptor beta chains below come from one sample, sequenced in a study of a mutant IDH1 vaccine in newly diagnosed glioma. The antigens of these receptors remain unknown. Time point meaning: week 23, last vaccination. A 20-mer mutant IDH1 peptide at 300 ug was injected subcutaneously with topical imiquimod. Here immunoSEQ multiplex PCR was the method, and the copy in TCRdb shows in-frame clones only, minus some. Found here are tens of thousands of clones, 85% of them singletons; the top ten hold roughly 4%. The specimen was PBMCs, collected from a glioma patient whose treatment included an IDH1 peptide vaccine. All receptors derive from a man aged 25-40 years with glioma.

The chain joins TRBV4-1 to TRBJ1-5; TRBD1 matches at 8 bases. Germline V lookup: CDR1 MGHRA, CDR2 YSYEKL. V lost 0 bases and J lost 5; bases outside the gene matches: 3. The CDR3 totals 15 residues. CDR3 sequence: CASSQEDRVHQPQHF. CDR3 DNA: TGCGCCAGCAGCCAAGAGGACAGGGTGCATCAGCCCCAGCATTTT.

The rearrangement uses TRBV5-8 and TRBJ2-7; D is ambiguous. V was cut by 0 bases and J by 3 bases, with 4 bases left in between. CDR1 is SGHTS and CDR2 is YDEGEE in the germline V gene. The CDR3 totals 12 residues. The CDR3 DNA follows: TGTGCCAGCAGCTTGGGCCTCTACGAGCAGTACTTC. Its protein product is CASSLGLYEQYF.

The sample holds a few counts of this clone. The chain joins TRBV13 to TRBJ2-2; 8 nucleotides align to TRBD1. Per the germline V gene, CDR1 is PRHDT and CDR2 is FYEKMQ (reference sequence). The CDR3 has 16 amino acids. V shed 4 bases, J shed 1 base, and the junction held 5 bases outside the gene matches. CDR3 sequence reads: CASSYRQGRNTGELFF. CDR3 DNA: TGTGCCAGCAGCTACAGACAGGGGAGGAACACCGGGGAGCTGTTTTTT. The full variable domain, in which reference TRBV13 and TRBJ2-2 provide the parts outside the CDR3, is AAGVIQSPRHLIKEKRETATLKCYPIPRHDTVYWYQQGPGQDPQFLISFYEKMQSDKGSIPDRFSAQQFSDYHSELNMSSLELGDSALYFCASSYRQGRNTGELFFGEGSRLTVL.

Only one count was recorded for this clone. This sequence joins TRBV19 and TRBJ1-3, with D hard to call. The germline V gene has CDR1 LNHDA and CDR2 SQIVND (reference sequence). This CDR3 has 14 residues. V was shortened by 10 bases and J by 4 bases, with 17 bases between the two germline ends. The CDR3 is CATSLPGPGNTIYF. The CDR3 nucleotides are TGTGCCACCTCATTACCGGGCCCAGGAAACACCATATATTTT.

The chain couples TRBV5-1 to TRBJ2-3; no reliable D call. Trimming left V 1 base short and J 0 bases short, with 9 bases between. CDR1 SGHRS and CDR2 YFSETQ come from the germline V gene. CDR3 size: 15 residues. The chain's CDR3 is CASSLTAVSTDTQYF. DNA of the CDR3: TGCGCCAGCAGCTTGACGGCCGTCAGCACAGATACGCAGTATTTT.

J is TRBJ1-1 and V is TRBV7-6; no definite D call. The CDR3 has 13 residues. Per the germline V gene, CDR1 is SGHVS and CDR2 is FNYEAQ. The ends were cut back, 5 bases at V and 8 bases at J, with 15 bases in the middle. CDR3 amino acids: CASSKTPGREAFF. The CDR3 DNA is TGTGCCAGCAGCAAAACTCCGGGGAGGGAAGCTTTCTTT.

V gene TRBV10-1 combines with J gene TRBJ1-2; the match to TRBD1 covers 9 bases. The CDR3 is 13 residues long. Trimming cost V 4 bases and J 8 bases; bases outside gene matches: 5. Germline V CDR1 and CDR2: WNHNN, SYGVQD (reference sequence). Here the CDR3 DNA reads TGCGCCAGCAGTGCCTCGACAGGGGGAGGCTACACCTTC. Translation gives CASSASTGGGYTF.

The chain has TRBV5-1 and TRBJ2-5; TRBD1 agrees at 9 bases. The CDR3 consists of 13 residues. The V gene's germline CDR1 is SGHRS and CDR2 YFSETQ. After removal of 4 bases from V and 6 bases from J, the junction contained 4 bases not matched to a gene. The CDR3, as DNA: TGCGCCAGCAGCCCGGACAGGGGAAAGACCCAGTACTTC. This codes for CASSPDRGKTQYF.

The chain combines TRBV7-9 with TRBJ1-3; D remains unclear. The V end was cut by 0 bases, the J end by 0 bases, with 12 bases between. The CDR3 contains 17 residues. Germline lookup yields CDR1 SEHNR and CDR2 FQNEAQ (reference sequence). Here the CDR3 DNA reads TGTGCCAGCAGCTTAGCCGACGGAGCAAACTCTGGAAACACCATATATTTT. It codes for CASSLADGANSGNTIYF.

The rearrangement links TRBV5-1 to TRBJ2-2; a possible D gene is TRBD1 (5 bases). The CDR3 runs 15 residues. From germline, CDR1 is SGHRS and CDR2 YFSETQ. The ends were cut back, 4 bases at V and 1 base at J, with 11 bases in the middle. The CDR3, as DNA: TGCGCCAGCAGCCCGGACACCAGGAACACCGGGGAGCTGTTTTTT. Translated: CASSPDTRNTGELFF.

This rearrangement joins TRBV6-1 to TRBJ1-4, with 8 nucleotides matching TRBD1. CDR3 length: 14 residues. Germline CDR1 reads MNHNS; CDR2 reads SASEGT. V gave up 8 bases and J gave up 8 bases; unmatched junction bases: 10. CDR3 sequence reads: CASPYTDRGEKLFF. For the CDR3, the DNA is TGTGCCAGCCCTTACACCGACAGGGGAGAAAAACTGTTTTTT.

The CDR3 DNA reads TGCGCCAGCAGACGGGGTCCTGATACCTACGAGCAGTACTTC. Amino acid sequence: CASRRGPDTYEQYF. The chain has TRBV5-1 and TRBJ2-7; D perhaps matches TRBD2 (5 bases). Trimming pared 5 bases from V and 2 bases from J, leaving 14 bases between. Germline CDR1 and CDR2: SGHRS and YFSETQ. CDR3 size: 14 residues.

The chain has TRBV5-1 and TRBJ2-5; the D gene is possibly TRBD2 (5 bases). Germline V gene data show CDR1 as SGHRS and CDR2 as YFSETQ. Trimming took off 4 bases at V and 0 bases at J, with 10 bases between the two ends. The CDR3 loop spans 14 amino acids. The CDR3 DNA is TGCGCCAGCAGCGCCACTAGAAACCAAGAGACCCAGTACTTC. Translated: CASSATRNQETQYF.

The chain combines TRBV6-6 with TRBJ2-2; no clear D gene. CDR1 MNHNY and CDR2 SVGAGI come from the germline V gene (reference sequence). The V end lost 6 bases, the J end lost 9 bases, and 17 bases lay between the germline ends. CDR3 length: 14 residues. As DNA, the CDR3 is TGTGCCAGCAGCTCGCGACATCCCCCCCGGGAGCTGTTTTTT. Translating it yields CASSSRHPPRELFF.

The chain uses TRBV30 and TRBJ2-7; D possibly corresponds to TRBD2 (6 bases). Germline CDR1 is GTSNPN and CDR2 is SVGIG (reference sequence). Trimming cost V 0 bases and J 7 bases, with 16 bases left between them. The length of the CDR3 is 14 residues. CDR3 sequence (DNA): TGTGCCTGGAGTGTCTACGGAGGGGAGGAGGAGCAGTACTTC. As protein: CAWSVYGGEEEQYF.